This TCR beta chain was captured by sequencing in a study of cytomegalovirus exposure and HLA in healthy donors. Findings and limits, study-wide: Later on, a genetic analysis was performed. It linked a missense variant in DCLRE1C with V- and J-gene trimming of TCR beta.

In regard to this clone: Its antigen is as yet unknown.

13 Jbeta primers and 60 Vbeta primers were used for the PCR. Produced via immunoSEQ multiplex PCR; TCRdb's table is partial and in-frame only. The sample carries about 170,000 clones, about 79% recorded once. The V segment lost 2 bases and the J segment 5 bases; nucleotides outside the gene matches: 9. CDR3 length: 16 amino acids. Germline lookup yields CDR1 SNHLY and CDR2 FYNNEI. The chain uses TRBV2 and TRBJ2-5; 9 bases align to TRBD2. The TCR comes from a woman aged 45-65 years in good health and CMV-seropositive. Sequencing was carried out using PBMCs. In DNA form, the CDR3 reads TGTGCCAGCAGTGAATATGGCGGGGGGGCCTACGAGACCCAGTACTTC. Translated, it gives CASSEYGGGAYETQYF. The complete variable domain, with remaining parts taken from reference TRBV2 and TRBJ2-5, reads EPEVTQTPSHQVTQMGQEVILRCVPISNHLYFYWYRQILGQKVEFLVSFYNNEISEKSEIFDDQFSVERPDGSNFTLKIRSTKLEDSAMYFCASSEYGGGAYETQYFGPGTRLLVL.